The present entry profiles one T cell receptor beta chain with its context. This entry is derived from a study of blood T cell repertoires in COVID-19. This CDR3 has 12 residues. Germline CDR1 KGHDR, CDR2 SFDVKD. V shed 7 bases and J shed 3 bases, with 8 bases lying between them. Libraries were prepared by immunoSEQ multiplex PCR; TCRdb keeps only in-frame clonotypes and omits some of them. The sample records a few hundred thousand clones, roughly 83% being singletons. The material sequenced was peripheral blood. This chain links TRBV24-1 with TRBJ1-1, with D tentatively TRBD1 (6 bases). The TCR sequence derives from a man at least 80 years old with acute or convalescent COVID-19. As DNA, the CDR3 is TGTGCCACCAGGGGGGCATACACTGAAGCTTTCTTT. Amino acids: CATRGAYTEAFF.